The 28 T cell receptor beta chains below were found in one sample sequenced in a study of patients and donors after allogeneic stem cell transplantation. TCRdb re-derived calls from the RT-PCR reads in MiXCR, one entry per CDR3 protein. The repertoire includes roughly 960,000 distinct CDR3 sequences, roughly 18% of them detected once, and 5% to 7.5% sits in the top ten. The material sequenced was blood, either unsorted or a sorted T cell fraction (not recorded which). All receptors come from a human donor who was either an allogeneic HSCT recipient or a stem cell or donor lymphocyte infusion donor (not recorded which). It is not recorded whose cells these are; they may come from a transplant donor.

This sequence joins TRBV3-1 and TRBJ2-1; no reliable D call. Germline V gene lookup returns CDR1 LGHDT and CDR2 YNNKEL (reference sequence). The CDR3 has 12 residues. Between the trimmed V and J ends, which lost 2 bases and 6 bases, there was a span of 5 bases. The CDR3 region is CASSQRSNEQFF. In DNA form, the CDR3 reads TGTGCCAGCAGCCAACGCTCCAATGAGCAGTTCTTC.

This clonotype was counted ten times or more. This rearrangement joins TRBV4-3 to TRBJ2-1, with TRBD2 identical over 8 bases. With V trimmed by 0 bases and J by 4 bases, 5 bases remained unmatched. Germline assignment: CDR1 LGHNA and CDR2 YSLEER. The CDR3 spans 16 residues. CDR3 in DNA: TGCGCCAGCAGCCAAGAGACGGGGGGGCCTTACAATGAGCAGTTCTTC. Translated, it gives CASSQETGGPYNEQFF.

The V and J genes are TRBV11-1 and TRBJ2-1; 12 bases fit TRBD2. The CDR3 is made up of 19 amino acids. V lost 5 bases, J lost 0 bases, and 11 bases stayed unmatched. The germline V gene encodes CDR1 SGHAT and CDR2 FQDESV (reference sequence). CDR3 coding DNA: TGTGCCAGCAGCGGCCTGACTAGCGGGAGTGTCCCCTCCTACAATGAGCAGTTCTTC. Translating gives CASSGLTSGSVPSYNEQFF.

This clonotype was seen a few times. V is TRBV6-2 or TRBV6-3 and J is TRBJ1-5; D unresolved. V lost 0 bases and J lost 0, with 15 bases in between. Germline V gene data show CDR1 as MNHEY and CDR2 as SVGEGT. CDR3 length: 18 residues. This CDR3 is CASSYSPWSSNSNQPQHF. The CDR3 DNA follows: TGTGCCAGCAGTTACTCTCCCTGGTCCTCGAATAGCAATCAGCCCCAGCATTTT.

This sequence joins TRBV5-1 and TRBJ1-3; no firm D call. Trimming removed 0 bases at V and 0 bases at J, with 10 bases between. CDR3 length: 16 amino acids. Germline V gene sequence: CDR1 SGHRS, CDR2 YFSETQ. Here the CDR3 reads CASSLAPRGSGNTIYF. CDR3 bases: TGCGCCAGCAGCTTGGCCCCCCGCGGCTCTGGAAACACCATATATTTT.

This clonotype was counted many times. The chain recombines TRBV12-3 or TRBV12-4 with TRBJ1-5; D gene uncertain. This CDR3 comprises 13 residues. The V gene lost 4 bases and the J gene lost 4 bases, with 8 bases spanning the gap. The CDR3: CASSSRANQPQHF. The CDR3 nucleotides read TGTGCCAGCAGTTCCCGGGCAAATCAGCCCCAGCATTTT.

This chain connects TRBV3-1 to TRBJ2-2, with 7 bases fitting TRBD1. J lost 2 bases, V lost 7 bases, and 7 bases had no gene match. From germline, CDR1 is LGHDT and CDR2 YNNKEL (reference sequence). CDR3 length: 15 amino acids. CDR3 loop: CASKADRANTGELFF. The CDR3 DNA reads TGTGCCAGCAAGGCAGACAGGGCCAACACCGGGGAGCTGTTTTTT. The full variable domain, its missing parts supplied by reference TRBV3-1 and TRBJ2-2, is DTAVSQTPKYLVTQMGNDKSIKCEQNLGHDTMYWYKQDSKKFLKIMFSYNNKELIINETVPNRFSPKSPDKAHLNLHINSLELGDSAVYFCASKADRANTGELFFGEGSRLTVL.

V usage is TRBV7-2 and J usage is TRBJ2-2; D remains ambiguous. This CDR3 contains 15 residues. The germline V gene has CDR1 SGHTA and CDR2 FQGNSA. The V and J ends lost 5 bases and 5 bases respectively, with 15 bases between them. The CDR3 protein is CASSQHGRETGELFF. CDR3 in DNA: TGTGCCAGCAGCCAACACGGTAGAGAAACCGGGGAGCTGTTTTTT.

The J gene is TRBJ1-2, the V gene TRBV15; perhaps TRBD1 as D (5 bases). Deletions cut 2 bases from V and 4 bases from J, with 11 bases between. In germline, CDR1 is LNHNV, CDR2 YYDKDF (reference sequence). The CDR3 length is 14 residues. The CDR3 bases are TGTGCCACCAGCAGAAGGGGTGTCGGCTATGGCTACACCTTC. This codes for CATSRRGVGYGYTF.

The CDR3 region has the DNA TGTGCCACCAGCAGGGTAGGGGTCCGCAATCAGCCCCAGCATTTT. Amino acids: CATSRVGVRNQPQHF. The chain couples TRBV15 to TRBJ1-5; D may be TRBD1 (5 bases). The CDR3 extends over 15 amino acids. The germline V gene has CDR1 LNHNV and CDR2 YYDKDF (reference sequence). V lost 3 bases and J 2 bases, leaving 11 bases between the germline ends. Together with reference TRBV15 and TRBJ1-5, the CDR3 gives the full variable domain: DAMVIQNPRYQVTQFGKPVTLSCSQTLNHNVMYWYQQKSSQAPKLLFHYYDKDFNNEADTPDNFQSRRPNTSFCFLDIRSPGLGDTAMYLCATSRVGVRNQPQHFGDGTRLSIL.

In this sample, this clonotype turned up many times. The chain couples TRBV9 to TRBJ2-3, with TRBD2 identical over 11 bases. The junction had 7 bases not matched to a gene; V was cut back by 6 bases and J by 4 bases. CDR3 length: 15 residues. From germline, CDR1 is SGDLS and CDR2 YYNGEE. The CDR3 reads CASKFGTSGSDTQYF. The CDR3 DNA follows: TGTGCCAGCAAATTCGGGACTAGCGGATCAGATACGCAGTATTTT.

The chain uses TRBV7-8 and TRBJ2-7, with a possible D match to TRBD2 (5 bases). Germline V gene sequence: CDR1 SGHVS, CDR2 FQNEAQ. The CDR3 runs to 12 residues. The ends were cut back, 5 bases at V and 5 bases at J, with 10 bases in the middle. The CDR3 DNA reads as TGTGCCAGCAGCCCGGGGAAAAACGAGCAGTACTTC. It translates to CASSPGKNEQYF.

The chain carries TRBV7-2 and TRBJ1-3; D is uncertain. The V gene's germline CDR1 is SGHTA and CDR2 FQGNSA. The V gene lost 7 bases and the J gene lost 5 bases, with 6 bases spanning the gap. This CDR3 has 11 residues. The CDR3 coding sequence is TGTGCCAGCATGCTACGAAACACCATATATTTT. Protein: CASMLRNTIYF.

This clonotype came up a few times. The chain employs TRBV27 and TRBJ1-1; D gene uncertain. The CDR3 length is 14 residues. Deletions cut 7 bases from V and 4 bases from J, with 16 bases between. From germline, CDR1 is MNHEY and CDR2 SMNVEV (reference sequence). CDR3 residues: CASTYRSGSTEAFF. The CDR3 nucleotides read TGTGCCAGCACTTATCGATCTGGGAGCACTGAAGCTTTCTTT.

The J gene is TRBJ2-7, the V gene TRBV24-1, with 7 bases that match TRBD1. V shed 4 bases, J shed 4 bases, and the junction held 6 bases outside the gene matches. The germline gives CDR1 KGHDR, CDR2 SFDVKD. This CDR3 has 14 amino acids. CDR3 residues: CATSEATGVYEQYF. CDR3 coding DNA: TGTGCCACCAGTGAAGCTACAGGGGTATACGAGCAGTACTTC.

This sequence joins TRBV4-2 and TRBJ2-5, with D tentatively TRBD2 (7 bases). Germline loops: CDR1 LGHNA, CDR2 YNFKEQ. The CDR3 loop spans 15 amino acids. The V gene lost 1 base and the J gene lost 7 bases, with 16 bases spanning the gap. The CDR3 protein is CASSQGAGASGTQYF. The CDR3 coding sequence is TGTGCCAGCAGCCAAGGGGCGGGGGCCTCCGGGACCCAGTACTTC.

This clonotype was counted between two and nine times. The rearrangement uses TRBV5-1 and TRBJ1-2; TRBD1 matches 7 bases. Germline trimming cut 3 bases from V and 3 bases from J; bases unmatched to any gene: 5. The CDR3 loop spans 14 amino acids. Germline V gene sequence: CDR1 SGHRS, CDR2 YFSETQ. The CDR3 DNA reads TGCGCCAGCAGCTCCACAGGGGATCACTATGGCTACACCTTC. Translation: CASSSTGDHYGYTF.

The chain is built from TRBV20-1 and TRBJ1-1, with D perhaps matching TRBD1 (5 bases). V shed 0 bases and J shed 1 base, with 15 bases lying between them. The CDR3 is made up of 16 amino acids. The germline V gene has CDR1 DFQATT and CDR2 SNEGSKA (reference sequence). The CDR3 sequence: CSARDPNRFPNTEAFF. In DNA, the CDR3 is TGCAGTGCTAGAGATCCCAACAGGTTTCCGAACACTGAAGCTTTCTTT.

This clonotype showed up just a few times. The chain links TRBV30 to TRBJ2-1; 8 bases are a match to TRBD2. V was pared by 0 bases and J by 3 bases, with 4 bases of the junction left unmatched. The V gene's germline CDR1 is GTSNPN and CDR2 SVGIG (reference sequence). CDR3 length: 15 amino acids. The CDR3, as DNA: TGTGCCTGGAGTGTAGGTGCGGGGGGCTACAATGAGCAGTTCTTC. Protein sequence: CAWSVGAGGYNEQFF.

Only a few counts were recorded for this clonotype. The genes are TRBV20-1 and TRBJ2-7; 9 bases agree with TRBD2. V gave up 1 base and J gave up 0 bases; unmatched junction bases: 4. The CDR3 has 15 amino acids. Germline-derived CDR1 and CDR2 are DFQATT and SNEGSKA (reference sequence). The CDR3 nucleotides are TGCAGTGCTAGAGTGACTAGCGGTTACTCCTACGAGCAGTACTTC. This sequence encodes CSARVTSGYSYEQYF.

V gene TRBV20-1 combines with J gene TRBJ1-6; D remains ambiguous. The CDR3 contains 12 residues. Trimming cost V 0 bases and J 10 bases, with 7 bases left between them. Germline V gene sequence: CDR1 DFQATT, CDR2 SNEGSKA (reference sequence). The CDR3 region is CSARDPRSPLHF. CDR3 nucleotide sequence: TGCAGTGCTAGAGATCCTAGGTCACCCCTCCACTTT.

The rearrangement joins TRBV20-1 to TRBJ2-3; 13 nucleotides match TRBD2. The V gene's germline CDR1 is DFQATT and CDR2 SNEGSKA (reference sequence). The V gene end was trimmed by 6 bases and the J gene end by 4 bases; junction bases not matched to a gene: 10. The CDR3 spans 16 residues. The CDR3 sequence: CSATLGLAGMADTQYF. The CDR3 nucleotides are TGCAGTGCCACACTGGGACTAGCGGGGATGGCAGATACGCAGTATTTT.

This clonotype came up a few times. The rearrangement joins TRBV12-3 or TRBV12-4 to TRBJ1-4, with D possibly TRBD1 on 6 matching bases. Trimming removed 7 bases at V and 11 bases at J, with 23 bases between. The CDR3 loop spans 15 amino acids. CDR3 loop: CASTLGGGPREKLFF. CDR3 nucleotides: TGTGCCAGCACCCTTGGGGGGGGGCCGAGGGAGAAACTGTTTTTT.

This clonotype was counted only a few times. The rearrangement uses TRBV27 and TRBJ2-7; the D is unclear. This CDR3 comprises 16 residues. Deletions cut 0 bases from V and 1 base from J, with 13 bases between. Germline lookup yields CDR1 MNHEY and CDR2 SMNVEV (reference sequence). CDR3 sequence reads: CASSLSPESSSYEQYF. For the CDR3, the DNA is TGTGCCAGCAGTTTATCGCCCGAGAGCTCATCCTACGAGCAGTACTTC.

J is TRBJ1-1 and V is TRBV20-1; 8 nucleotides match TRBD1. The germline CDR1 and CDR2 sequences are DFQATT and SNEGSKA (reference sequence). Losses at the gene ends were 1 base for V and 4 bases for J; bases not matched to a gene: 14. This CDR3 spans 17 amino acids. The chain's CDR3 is CSARGFDRGAKGTEAFF. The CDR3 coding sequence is TGCAGTGCTAGAGGTTTCGACAGGGGCGCCAAGGGCACTGAAGCTTTCTTT.

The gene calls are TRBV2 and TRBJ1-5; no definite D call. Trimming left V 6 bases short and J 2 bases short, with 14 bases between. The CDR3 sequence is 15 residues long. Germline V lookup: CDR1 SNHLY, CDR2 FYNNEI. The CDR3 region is CASRRRATGNQPQHF. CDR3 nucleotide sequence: TGTGCCAGCAGGAGGAGGGCAACAGGCAATCAGCCCCAGCATTTT.

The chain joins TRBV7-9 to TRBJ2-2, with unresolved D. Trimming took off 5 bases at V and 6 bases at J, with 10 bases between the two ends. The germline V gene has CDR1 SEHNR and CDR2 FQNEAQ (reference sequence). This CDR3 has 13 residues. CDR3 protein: CASSRTAAGELFF. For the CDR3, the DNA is TGTGCCAGCAGCCGGACCGCGGCCGGGGAGCTGTTTTTT.

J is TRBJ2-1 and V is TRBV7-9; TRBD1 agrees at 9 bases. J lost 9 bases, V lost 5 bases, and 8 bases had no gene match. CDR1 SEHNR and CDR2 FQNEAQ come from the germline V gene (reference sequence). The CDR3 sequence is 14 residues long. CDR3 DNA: TGTGCCAGCAGCGGGTTTGGGACAGGGTTTGAGCAGTTCTTC. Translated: CASSGFGTGFEQFF.